A single T cell receptor (beta chain) is shown here with its context. V was pared by 3 bases and J by 3 bases, with 17 bases between. Germline CDR1 reads LGHDT; CDR2 reads YNNKEL (reference sequence). The CDR3 extends over 16 amino acids. The data are from a study of T cell responses to AZD1222 COVID-19 vaccine. Assay: immunoSEQ multiplex PCR; the TCRdb copy retains only in-frame clones and omits some. The sample holds roughly 120,000 clones, about 88% seen once. Here the sequenced sample was peripheral blood, taken on day 0 of AZD1222 vaccination. V is TRBV3-1 (or the pseudogene TRBV3-2) and J is TRBJ2-5; the D gene is possibly TRBD2 (5 bases). This TCR derives from an adult in good health. CDR3 coding DNA: TGTGCCAGCAGCCATAATGGGGTAGCGAGAGAAGAGACCCAGTACTTC. This translates into CASSHNGVAREETQYF.